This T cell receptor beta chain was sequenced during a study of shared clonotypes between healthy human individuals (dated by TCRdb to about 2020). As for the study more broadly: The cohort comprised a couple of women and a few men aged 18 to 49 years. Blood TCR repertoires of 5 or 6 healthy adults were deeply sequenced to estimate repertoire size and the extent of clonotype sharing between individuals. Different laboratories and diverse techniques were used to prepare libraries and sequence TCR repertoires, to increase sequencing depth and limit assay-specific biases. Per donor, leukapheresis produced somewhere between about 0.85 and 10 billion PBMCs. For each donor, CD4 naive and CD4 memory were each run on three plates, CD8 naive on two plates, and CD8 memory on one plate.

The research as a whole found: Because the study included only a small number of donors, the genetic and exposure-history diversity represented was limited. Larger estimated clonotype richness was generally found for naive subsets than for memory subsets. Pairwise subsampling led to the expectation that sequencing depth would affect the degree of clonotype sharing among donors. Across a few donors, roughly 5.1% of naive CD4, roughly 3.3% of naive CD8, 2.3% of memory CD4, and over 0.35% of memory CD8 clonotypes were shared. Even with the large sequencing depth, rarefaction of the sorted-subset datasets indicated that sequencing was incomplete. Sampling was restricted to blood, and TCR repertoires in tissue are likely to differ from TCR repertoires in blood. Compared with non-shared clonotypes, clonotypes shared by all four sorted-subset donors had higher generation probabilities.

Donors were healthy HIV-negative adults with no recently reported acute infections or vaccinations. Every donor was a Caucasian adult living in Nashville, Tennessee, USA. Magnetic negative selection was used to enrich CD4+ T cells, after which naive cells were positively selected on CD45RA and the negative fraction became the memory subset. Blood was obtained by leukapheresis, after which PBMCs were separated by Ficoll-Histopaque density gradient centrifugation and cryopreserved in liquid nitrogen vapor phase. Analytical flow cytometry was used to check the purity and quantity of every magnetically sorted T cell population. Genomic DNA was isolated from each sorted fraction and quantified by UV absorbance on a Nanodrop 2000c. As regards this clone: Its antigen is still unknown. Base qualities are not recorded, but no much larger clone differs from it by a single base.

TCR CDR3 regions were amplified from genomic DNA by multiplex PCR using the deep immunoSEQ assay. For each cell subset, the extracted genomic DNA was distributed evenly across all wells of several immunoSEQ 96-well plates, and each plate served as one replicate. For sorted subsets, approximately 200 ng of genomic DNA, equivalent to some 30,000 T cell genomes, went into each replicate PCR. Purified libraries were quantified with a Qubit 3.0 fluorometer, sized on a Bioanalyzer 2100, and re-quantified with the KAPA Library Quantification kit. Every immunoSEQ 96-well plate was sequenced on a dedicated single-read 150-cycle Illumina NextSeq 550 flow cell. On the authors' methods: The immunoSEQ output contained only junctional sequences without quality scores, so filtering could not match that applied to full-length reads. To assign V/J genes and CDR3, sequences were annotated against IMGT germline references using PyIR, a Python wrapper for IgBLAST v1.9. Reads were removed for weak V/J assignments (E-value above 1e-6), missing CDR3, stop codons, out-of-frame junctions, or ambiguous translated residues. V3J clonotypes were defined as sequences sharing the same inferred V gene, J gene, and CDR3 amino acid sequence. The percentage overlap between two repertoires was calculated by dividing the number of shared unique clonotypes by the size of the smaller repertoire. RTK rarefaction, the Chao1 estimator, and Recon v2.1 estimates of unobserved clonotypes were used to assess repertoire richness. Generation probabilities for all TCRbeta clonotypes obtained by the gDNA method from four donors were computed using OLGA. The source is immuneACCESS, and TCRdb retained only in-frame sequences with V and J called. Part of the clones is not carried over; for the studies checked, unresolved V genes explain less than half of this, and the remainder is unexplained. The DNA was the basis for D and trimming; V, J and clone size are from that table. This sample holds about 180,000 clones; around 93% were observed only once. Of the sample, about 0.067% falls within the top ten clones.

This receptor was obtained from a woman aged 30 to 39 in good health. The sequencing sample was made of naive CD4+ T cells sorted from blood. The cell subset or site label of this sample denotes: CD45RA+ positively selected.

CDR3 sequence: CASSLTGLRLRSGANVLTF. The bases read TGTGCCAGCAGCCTGACAGGGCTCCGACTCCGCTCTGGGGCCAACGTCCTGACTTTC. The chain employs TRBV27 and TRBJ2-6, with 7 central nucleotides matching TRBD1. V ends up 6 bases short and J 0 bases short, with an unmatched junction base count of 14. CDR1 and CDR2 are read off the germline V gene (reference sequence) as MNHEY and SMNVEV. The CDR3, cysteine through phenylalanine, is 19 amino acids long. Kept here is only the CDR3 DNA, which spans 57 bases and is read in frame from base 1.